This is a list of T cell receptor beta chains from one sample in a study of cytomegalovirus exposure and HLA in healthy donors. Sequenced by immunoSEQ multiplex PCR; TCRdb stores in-frame clones only, minus some. The sample includes roughly 200,000 clones, approximately 80% seen only once; the top ten take about 0.5%. Sequencing was done on a sample of PBMCs. Receptors originate from a woman aged 45 to 65 in good health and CMV-seronegative. Each CDR3 is given with its conserved first and last residue. The D gene is left open where the match is weak. Rows give clone size only sometimes, using once, few, many, or a class for an expanded clone.

d_call	v_call	clone_size	j_call	cdr3_aa	cdr3_nt
NA	TRBV7-2	NA	TRBJ2-5	CASSLAWQGETQYF	TGTGCCAGCAGCTTAGCGTGGCAGGGCGAGACCCAGTACTTC
NA	TRBV29-1	NA	TRBJ1-4	CSVGTGSVEKLFF	TGCAGCGTTGGCACAGGGTCGGTTGAAAAACTGTTTTTT
TRBD1	TRBV2	NA	TRBJ1-4	CASSVFTGDEKLFF	TGTGCCAGCAGTGTGTTTACAGGGGATGAAAAACTGTTTTTT
TRBD1	TRBV30	NA	TRBJ1-2	CAWSVTGVPPYTF	TGTGCCTGGAGTGTCACAGGGGTTCCCCCCTACACCTTC
NA	TRBV11-2	NA	TRBJ1-4	CASSPGLRGEKLFF	TGTGCCAGCAGCCCGGGATTACGGGGTGAAAAACTGTTTTTT
TRBD1	TRBV6-1	NA	TRBJ1-2	CASSEYPQGAYGYTF	TGTGCCAGCAGTGAATATCCTCAGGGGGCCTATGGCTACACCTTC
NA	TRBV27	NA	TRBJ2-2	CASSLRQVRRTGELFF	TGTGCCAGCAGTCTAAGACAGGTCCGCCGCACCGGGGAGCTGTTTTTT
NA	TRBV7-2	once	TRBJ2-3	CASSLRLTDTQYF	TGTGCCAGCAGCTTACGTCTCACAGATACGCAGTATTTT
NA	TRBV15	NA	TRBJ2-1	CATSVRGISYNEQFF	TGTGCCACCAGCGTCAGGGGAATCTCCTACAATGAGCAGTTCTTC
TRBD1	TRBV5-1	NA	TRBJ2-7	CASSDRQGSYEQYF	TGCGCCAGCAGCGACAGACAGGGTTCCTACGAGCAGTACTTC
NA	TRBV2	NA	TRBJ2-6	CASRQDISGANVLTF	TGTGCCAGCCGTCAGGACATTTCTGGGGCCAACGTCCTGACTTTC
TRBD2	TRBV30	NA	TRBJ2-1	CAYLGLAGPQGNEQFF	TGTGCCTACTTGGGACTAGCGGGTCCCCAGGGCAATGAGCAGTTCTTC
NA	TRBV5-1	NA	TRBJ2-5	CASSKPDRLEETQYF	TGCGCCAGCAGCAAACCAGACAGGTTGGAAGAGACCCAGTACTTC
TRBD1	TRBV5-8	NA	TRBJ2-1	CASSSPTRGTGVYNEQFF	TGTGCCAGCAGCTCTCCTACCCGGGGGACAGGGGTCTACAATGAGCAGTTCTTC
TRBD1	TRBV9	NA	TRBJ1-1	CASSAYRGETEAFF	TGTGCCAGCAGCGCGTACAGGGGAGAGACTGAAGCTTTCTTT
TRBD2	TRBV2	NA	TRBJ2-5	CAASSAGGVGETQYF	TGTGCCGCCAGCAGTGCGGGGGGAGTAGGGGAGACCCAGTACTTC
NA	TRBV28	once	TRBJ2-1	CASSLDRLNEQFF	TGTGCCAGCAGTTTAGACAGACTGAATGAGCAGTTCTTC
TRBD2	TRBV7-2	once	TRBJ2-5	CASSFQGLAGQETQYF	TGTGCCAGCAGCTTTCAGGGACTAGCGGGACAAGAGACCCAGTACTTC
TRBD1	TRBV29-1	NA	TRBJ1-2	CSVGGQGNGYTF	TGCAGCGTCGGAGGACAGGGAAATGGCTACACCTTC
NA	TRBV2	NA	TRBJ1-5	CASSVGVVQPQHF	TGTGCCAGCAGTGTAGGGGTTGTTCAGCCCCAGCATTTT
NA	TRBV9	NA	TRBJ2-3	CASSPRDTQYF	TGTGCCAGCAGCCCGCGAGATACGCAGTATTTT
NA	TRBV5-1	NA	TRBJ2-5	CASSLPGEETQYF	TGCGCCAGCAGCCTCCCAGGGGAAGAGACCCAGTACTTC
NA	TRBV7-9	NA	TRBJ2-1	CASSFGQGTSNEQFF	TGTGCCAGCAGCTTCGGGCAGGGAACATCCAATGAGCAGTTCTTC
NA	TRBV30	NA	TRBJ1-1	CAWSEAPSGNTEAFF	TGTGCCTGGAGTGAAGCCCCGTCAGGCAACACTGAAGCTTTCTTT
TRBD2	TRBV25-1	NA	TRBJ2-1	CASSQGLAGGPGSNEQFF	TGTGCCAGCAGTCAAGGACTAGCGGGAGGGCCTGGATCCAATGAGCAGTTCTTC
NA	TRBV6-5	NA	TRBJ2-5	CASSYILEETQYF	TGTGCCAGCAGTTATATTCTAGAAGAGACCCAGTACTTC
TRBD1	TRBV19	once	TRBJ2-7	CASRIGGQGEQYF	TGTGCCAGTAGGATAGGGGGCCAGGGCGAGCAGTACTTC
TRBD2	TRBV5-3	NA	TRBJ2-1	CARSLGGRDEQFF	TGTGCCAGAAGCTTGGGGGGGAGGGATGAGCAGTTCTTC
TRBD1	TRBV5-4	NA	TRBJ2-7	CASGLGTGEYEQYF	TGTGCCAGTGGACTCGGGACAGGGGAATACGAGCAGTACTTC
NA	TRBV27	NA	TRBJ1-5	CASSFINQPQHF	TGTGCCAGCAGTTTCATTAATCAGCCCCAGCATTTT
NA	TRBV13	NA	TRBJ2-2	CASSLFWQGRTGELFF	TGTGCCAGCAGCTTATTCTGGCAGGGTAGAACCGGGGAGCTGTTTTTT
NA	TRBV6-6	once	TRBJ1-4	CASSSRPANEKLFF	TGTGCCAGCAGCTCCCGCCCGGCTAATGAAAAACTGTTTTTT
TRBD2	TRBV11-3	NA	TRBJ2-7	CASSFLAGYEQYF	TGTGCCAGCAGCTTTCTAGCGGGGTACGAGCAGTACTTC
NA	TRBV7-9	NA	TRBJ2-1	CASSRIQGDEQFF	TGTGCCAGCAGCAGGATACAGGGCGATGAGCAGTTCTTC
NA	TRBV19	NA	TRBJ2-6	CASSETGANVLTF	TGTGCCAGTAGTGAGACTGGGGCCAACGTCCTGACTTTC
NA	TRBV9	NA	TRBJ1-4	CASSVGWGQTNEKLFF	TGTGCCAGCAGCGTAGGGTGGGGGCAAACTAATGAAAAACTGTTTTTT
NA	TRBV19	few	TRBJ2-5	CASSIRQAIQETQYF	TGTGCCAGTAGTATACGACAGGCTATTCAAGAGACCCAGTACTTC
NA	TRBV9	once	TRBJ1-1	CASSVDGSQGYGAFF	TGTGCCAGCAGCGTAGATGGATCGCAGGGGTATGGAGCTTTCTTT
TRBD1	TRBV2	NA	TRBJ1-4	CASTGTGEKLFF	TGTGCCAGTACCGGGACAGGGGAAAAACTGTTTTTT
NA	TRBV15	NA	TRBJ1-4	CATSPRQSNEKLFF	TGTGCCACCAGCCCAAGACAGAGTAATGAAAAACTGTTTTTT
TRBD1	TRBV11-3	NA	TRBJ2-1	CASSLAGQSYNEQFF	TGTGCCAGCAGCTTAGCGGGACAGTCTTACAATGAGCAGTTCTTC
NA	TRBV19	NA	TRBJ2-7	CASSYIWSRRQSYEQYF	TGTGCCAGTAGTTATATTTGGTCCCGCAGGCAAAGCTACGAGCAGTACTTC
NA	TRBV6-5	few	TRBJ1-2	CASSSVSGYGYTF	TGTGCCAGCAGTTCGGTCAGCGGCTATGGCTACACCTTC